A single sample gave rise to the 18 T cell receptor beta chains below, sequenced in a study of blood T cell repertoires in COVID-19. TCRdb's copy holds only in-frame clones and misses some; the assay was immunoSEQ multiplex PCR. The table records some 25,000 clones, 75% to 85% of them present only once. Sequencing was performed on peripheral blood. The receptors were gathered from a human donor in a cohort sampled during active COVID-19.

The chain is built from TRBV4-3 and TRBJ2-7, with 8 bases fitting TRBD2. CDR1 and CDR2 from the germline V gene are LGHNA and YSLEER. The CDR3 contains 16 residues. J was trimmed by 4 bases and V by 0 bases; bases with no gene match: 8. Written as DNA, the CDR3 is TGCGCCAGCAGCCAAGATCTAGGACTAGCCGCATACGAGCAGTACTTC. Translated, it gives CASSQDLGLAAYEQYF.

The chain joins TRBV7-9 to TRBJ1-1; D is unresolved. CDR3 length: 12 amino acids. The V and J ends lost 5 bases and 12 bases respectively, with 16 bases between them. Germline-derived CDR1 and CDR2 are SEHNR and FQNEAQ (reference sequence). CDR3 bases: TGTGCCAGCAGCCGAGACGATCCTAGGACTTTCTTT. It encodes CASSRDDPRTFF.

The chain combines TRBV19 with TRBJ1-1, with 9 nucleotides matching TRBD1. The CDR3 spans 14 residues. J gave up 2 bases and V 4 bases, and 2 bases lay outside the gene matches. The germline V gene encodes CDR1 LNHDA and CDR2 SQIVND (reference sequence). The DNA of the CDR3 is TGTGCCAGTAGTACGGGACAGGGAAACACTGAAGCTTTCTTT. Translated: CASSTGQGNTEAFF.

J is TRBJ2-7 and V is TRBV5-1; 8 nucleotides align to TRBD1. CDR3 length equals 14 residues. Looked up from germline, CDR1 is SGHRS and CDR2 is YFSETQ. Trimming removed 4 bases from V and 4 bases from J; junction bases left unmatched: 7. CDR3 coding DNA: TGCGCCAGCAGCCCGACGGGACAGGCATACGAGCAGTACTTC. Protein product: CASSPTGQAYEQYF.

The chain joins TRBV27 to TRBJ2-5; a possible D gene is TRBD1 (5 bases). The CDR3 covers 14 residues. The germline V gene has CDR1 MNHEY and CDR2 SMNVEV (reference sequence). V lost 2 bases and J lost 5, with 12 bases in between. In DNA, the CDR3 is TGTGCCAGCAGTTTAAAAGGGGTCAGGGAGACCCAGTACTTC. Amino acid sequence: CASSLKGVRETQYF.

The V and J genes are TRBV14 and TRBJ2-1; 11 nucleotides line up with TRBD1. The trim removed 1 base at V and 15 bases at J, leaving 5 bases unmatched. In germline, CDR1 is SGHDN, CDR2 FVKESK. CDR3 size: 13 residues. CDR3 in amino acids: CASSQARTGGRFF. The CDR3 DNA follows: TGTGCCAGCAGCCAAGCCCGGACAGGGGGCCGGTTCTTC. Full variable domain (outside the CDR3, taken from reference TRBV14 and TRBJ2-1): EAGVTQFPSHSVIEKGQTVTLRCDPISGHDNLYWYRRVMGKEIKFLLHFVKESKQDESGMPNNRFLAERTGGTYSTLKVQPAELEDSGVYFCASSQARTGGRFFGPGTRLTVL.

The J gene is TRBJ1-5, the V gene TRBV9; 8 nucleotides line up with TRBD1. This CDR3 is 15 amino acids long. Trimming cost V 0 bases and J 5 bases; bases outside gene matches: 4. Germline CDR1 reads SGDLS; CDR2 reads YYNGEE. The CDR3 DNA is TGTGCCAGCAGCGTAGGACAGGGGTTCGATCAGCCCCAGCATTTT. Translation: CASSVGQGFDQPQHF.

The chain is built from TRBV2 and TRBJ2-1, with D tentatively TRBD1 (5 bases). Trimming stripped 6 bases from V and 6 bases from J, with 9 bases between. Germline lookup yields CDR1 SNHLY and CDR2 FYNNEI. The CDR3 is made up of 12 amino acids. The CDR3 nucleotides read TGTGCCAGCAGCGCCGACAGCAATGAGCAGTTCTTC. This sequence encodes CASSADSNEQFF.

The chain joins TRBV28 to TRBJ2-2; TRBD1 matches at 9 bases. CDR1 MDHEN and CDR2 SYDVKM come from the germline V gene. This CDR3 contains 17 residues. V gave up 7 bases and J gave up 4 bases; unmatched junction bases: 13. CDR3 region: CASNRGVGQGVTGELFF. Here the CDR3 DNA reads TGTGCCAGCAACCGGGGGGTGGGACAGGGAGTCACCGGGGAGCTGTTTTTT.

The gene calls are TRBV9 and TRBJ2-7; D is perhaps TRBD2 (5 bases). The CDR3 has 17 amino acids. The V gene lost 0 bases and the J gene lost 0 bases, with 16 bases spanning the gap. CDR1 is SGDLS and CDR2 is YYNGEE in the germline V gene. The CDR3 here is CASSVGEEDWSSYEQYF. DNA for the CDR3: TGTGCCAGCAGCGTAGGTGAAGAGGACTGGAGCTCCTACGAGCAGTACTTC.

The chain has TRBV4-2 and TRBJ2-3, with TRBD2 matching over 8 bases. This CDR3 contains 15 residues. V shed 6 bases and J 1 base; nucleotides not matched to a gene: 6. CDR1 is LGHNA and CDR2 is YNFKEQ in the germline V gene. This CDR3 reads CASRPGGGGTDTQYF. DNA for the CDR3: TGTGCCAGCAGACCGGGGGGGGGTGGCACAGATACGCAGTATTTT.

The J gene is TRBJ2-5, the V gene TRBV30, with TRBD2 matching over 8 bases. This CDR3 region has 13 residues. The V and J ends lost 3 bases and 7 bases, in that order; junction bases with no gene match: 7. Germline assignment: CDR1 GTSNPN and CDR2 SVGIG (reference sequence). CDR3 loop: CAWSSGGARTQYF. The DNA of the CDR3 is TGTGCCTGGAGCTCGGGGGGGGCCAGGACCCAGTACTTC.

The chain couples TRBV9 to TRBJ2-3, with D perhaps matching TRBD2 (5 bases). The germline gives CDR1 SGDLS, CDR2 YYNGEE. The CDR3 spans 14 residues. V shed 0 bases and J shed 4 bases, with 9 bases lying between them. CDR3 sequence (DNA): TGTGCCAGCAGCGTAGCTAGCCCCCCAGATACGCAGTATTTT. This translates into CASSVASPPDTQYF.

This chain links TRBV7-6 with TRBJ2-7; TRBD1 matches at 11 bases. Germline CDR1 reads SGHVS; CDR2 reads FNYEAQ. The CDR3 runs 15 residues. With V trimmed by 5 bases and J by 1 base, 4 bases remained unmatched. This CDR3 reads CASSLDRGPSYEQYF. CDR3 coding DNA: TGTGCCAGCAGCCTGGACAGGGGGCCTTCCTACGAGCAGTACTTC.

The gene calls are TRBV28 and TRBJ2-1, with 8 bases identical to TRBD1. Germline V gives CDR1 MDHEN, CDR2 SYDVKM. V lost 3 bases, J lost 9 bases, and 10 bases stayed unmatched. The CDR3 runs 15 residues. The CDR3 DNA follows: TGTGCCAGCAGTTTCGGAGGCAGGGGGCCCAGTGAGCAGTTCTTC. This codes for CASSFGGRGPSEQFF.

CDR3 sequence reads: CAINPGATDTQYF. The CDR3 DNA reads TGTGCCATCAACCCAGGGGCCACAGATACGCAGTATTTT. The rearrangement uses TRBV10-3 and TRBJ2-3, with D maybe TRBD1 (6 bases). Trimming stripped 7 bases from V and 2 bases from J, with 10 bases between. Germline CDR1 reads ENHRY; CDR2 reads SYGVKD. This CDR3 contains 13 residues.

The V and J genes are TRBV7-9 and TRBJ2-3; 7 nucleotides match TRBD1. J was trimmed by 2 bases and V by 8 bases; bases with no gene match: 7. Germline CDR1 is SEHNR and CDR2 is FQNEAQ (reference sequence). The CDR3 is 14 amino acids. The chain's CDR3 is CASQTGTLTDTQYF. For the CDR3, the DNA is TGTGCCAGCCAGACAGGGACCCTCACAGATACGCAGTATTTT.

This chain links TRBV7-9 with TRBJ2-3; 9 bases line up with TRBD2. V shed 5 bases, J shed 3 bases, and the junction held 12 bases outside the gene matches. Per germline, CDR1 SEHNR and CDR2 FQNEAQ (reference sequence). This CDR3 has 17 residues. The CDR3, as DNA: TGTGCCAGCAGCCTCGGCTGGCGGGGGGGCTTGACAGATACGCAGTATTTT. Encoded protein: CASSLGWRGGLTDTQYF.